The next 18 T cell receptor beta chains were all read from a single sample in a study of blood T cell repertoires in COVID-19. Repertoires were generated with immunoSEQ multiplex PCR, while TCRdb's copy carries only in-frame clones and drops some. The sample shows 180,000 or so clones, roughly 86% of them seen only once. The material sequenced was peripheral blood. Receptors were obtained from a man between 18 and 35 years old with acute or convalescent COVID-19.

This clone occurred once. The chain has TRBV5-1 and TRBJ2-7; 11 bases are a match to TRBD1. V shed 2 bases, J shed 2 bases, and the junction held 6 bases outside the gene matches. Per germline, CDR1 SGHRS and CDR2 YFSETQ. The CDR3 is 16 amino acids. CDR3 coding DNA: TGCGCCAGCAGCTTAACAGGGACAGGGGGAACCTACGAGCAGTACTTC. This sequence encodes CASSLTGTGGTYEQYF.

The chain uses TRBV27 and TRBJ2-6; 7 nucleotides align to TRBD2. This CDR3 has 16 amino acids. Germline CDR1 MNHEY, CDR2 SMNVEV (reference sequence). Germline trimming cut 6 bases from V and 0 bases from J; bases unmatched to any gene: 5. CDR3 nucleotide sequence: TGTGCCAGCAGGTCTGGCGGGGGCTCTGGGGCCAACGTCCTGACTTTC. Residues: CASRSGGGSGANVLTF.

The rearrangement joins TRBV2 to TRBJ2-3; TRBD2 agrees at 8 bases. Germline V gives CDR1 SNHLY, CDR2 FYNNEI. The CDR3 sequence is 15 residues long. Trimming removed 6 bases from V and 5 bases from J; junction bases left unmatched: 10. The CDR3 here is CASRPPGGPIDTQYF. The CDR3 DNA reads TGTGCCAGCAGACCCCCGGGGGGGCCTATAGATACGCAGTATTTT. Variable domain in full (rest from reference TRBV2 and TRBJ2-3): EPEVTQTPSHQVTQMGQEVILRCVPISNHLYFYWYRQILGQKVEFLVSFYNNEISEKSEIFDDQFSVERPDGSNFTLKIRSTKLEDSAMYFCASRPPGGPIDTQYFGPGTRLTVL.

The chain combines TRBV7-8 with TRBJ2-7, with TRBD1 identical over 7 bases. V shed 5 bases, J shed 2 bases, and the junction held 9 bases outside the gene matches. This CDR3 comprises 15 residues. Germline loops: CDR1 SGHVS, CDR2 FQNEAQ. This CDR3 reads CASSLIQGSTYEQYV. The CDR3 DNA sequence: TGTGCCAGCAGCCTTATACAGGGGTCTACCTACGAGCAGTACGTC.

The chain employs TRBV18 and TRBJ1-6; maybe TRBD1 (5 bases). CDR1 KGHSH and CDR2 LQKENI come from the germline V gene. The CDR3 extends over 13 amino acids. Trimming shortened V by 3 bases and J by 9 bases, and 9 bases separated the two germline ends. The CDR3 sequence is CASSPGGVSPLHF. The CDR3 DNA sequence: TGTGCCAGCTCACCGGGGGGGGTTTCACCCCTCCACTTT. Full variable domain (missing parts from reference TRBV18 and TRBJ1-6): NAGVMQNPRHLVRRRGQEARLRCSPMKGHSHVYWYRQLPEEGLKFMVYLQKENIIDESGMPKERFSAEFPKEGPSILRIQQVVRGDSAAYFCASSPGGVSPLHFGNGTRLTVT.

The gene calls are TRBV5-1 and TRBJ2-1, with 8 bases lining up with TRBD2. In germline, CDR1 is SGHRS, CDR2 YFSETQ. This CDR3 is 16 amino acids long. V gave up 4 bases and J gave up 5 bases; unmatched junction bases: 11. CDR3 sequence: CASSADKAGEHNEQFF. The CDR3 DNA reads as TGCGCCAGCAGCGCGGACAAAGCGGGGGAGCACAATGAGCAGTTCTTC.

The V gene is TRBV5-1, the J gene TRBJ1-1; maybe TRBD1 (5 bases). The V end was cut by 8 bases, the J end by 0 bases, with 20 bases between. The germline V gene has CDR1 SGHRS and CDR2 YFSETQ. The CDR3 consists of 16 residues. In nucleotides, the CDR3 is TGCGCCAGTTCGCGGGAGGGGACGAGGGTGAACACTGAAGCTTTCTTT. Amino acid sequence: CASSREGTRVNTEAFF.

This rearrangement joins TRBV6-5 to TRBJ1-6; 7 bases align to TRBD1. V trimming: 3 bases; J trimming: 6 bases; junction bases outside the gene matches: 8. Germline V gene data show CDR1 as MNHEY and CDR2 as SVGAGI. CDR3 length: 16 residues. The DNA of the CDR3 is TGTGCCAGCAGTTATCAGGGGACAGATCTTAATTCACCCCTCCACTTT. Amino acids: CASSYQGTDLNSPLHF.

The chain joins TRBV9 to TRBJ2-5; TRBD1 matches 8 bases. Per the germline V gene, CDR1 is SGDLS and CDR2 is YYNGEE. There are 17 residues in the CDR3. V shed 0 bases and J 5 bases; nucleotides not matched to a gene: 12. CDR3 DNA sequence: TGTGCCAGCAGCGTAGGTGTAACAGGGGGTACGGTGGAGACCCAGTACTTC. It encodes CASSVGVTGGTVETQYF. The entire variable domain, with the rest obtained from reference TRBV9 and TRBJ2-5, is as follows: DSGVTQTPKHLITATGQRVTLRCSPRSGDLSVYWYQQSLDQGLQFLIQYYNGEERAKGNILERFSAQQFPDLHSELNLSSLELGDSALYFCASSVGVTGGTVETQYFGPGTRLLVL.

This chain links TRBV5-1 with TRBJ1-1; TRBD1 agrees at 8 bases. Germline V CDR1 and CDR2: SGHRS, YFSETQ. This CDR3 has 12 amino acids. V lost 4 bases and J lost 6; bases outside the gene matches: 2. The CDR3 DNA sequence: TGCGCCAGCAGCCGGACAGGGCCTGAAGCTTTCTTT. Translated, it gives CASSRTGPEAFF.

CDR3 in DNA: TGTGCCACCAGCAGAGAGCGCAGACAGATCAGTCACACTGAAGCTTTCTTT. Its translation: CATSRERRQISHTEAFF. The gene calls are TRBV15 and TRBJ1-1; possible D gene TRBD1, 5 bases. V lost 0 bases to trimming and J lost 3 bases, with 17 bases between them. Looked up from germline, CDR1 is LNHNV and CDR2 is YYDKDF (reference sequence). The CDR3 consists of 17 residues. Drawing the rest from reference TRBV15 and TRBJ1-1, the complete variable domain is DAMVIQNPRYQVTQFGKPVTLSCSQTLNHNVMYWYQQKSSQAPKLLFHYYDKDFNNEADTPDNFQSRRPNTSFCFLDIRSPGLGDTAMYLCATSRERRQISHTEAFFGQGTRLTVV.

The rearrangement joins TRBV5-1 to TRBJ1-2; TRBD1 agrees at 9 bases. Germline loops: CDR1 SGHRS, CDR2 YFSETQ. This CDR3 spans 16 amino acids. V was clipped by 4 bases and J by 2 bases; unmatched bases: 9. The CDR3 DNA is TGCGCCAGCAGCGAAGCCCCGGACAGGGGAAACTATGGCTACACCTTC. Amino acid sequence: CASSEAPDRGNYGYTF.

This clone was observed once. V is TRBV7-9 and J is TRBJ2-3; maybe TRBD1 (6 bases). The length of the CDR3 is 15 residues. Trimming shortened V by 4 bases and J by 2 bases, and 13 bases separated the two germline ends. Germline-derived CDR1 and CDR2 are SEHNR and FQNEAQ (reference sequence). DNA for the CDR3: TGTGCCAGCAGCTCCCGGGACAAGATCACAGATACGCAGTATTTT. Residues: CASSSRDKITDTQYF.

The chain combines TRBV12-3 or TRBV12-4 with TRBJ2-3; D remains ambiguous. V was trimmed by 6 bases and J by 0 bases, leaving 4 bases between them. The CDR3 covers 12 residues. This CDR3 reads CASSRSTDTQYF. As DNA, the CDR3 is TGTGCCAGCAGCCGGAGCACAGATACGCAGTATTTT.

The chain links TRBV7-6 to TRBJ1-5; a weak D match, TRBD1 (5 bases). In germline, CDR1 is SGHVS, CDR2 FNYEAQ. The CDR3 loop spans 14 amino acids. V was trimmed by 3 bases and J by 5 bases, leaving 11 bases between them. The CDR3 nucleotides read TGTGCCAGCAGCTTGGGAATAGGGGATCAGCCCCAGCATTTT. It encodes CASSLGIGDQPQHF. Full variable domain (remainder filled in from reference TRBV7-6 and TRBJ1-5): GAGVSQSPRYKVTKRGQDVALRCDPISGHVSLYWYRQALGQGPEFLTYFNYEAQQDKSGLPNDRFSAERPEGSISTLTIQRTEQRDSAMYRCASSLGIGDQPQHFGDGTRLSIL.

The chain carries TRBV6-5 and TRBJ2-2; tentative D call: TRBD1 (6 bases). The CDR3 sequence is 15 residues long. Deletions cut 2 bases from V and 0 bases from J, with 7 bases between. Germline-derived CDR1 and CDR2 are MNHEY and SVGAGI. CDR3 region: CASSYGGTNTGELFF. The CDR3 DNA reads as TGTGCCAGCAGTTACGGGGGCACGAACACCGGGGAGCTGTTTTTT.

This chain connects TRBV5-3 to TRBJ1-2; 8 nucleotides align to TRBD1. TRBV5-3 is classed as an ORF, of uncertain function. V shed 1 base and J 4 bases; nucleotides not matched to a gene: 9. The CDR3 runs 16 residues. The CDR3 bases are TGTGCCAGAAGCTTGACGCCCGGACAGGGACCCTATGGCTACACCTTC. It yields the protein CARSLTPGQGPYGYTF.

V is TRBV28 and J is TRBJ1-3, with 7 bases aligning to TRBD1. Germline loops: CDR1 MDHEN, CDR2 SYDVKM. CDR3 length: 20 amino acids. V shed 5 bases and J 1 base; nucleotides not matched to a gene: 20. This CDR3 is CASSPPSGQLTLSSGNTIYF. Written as DNA, the CDR3 is TGTGCCAGCAGTCCTCCCTCGGGACAGCTCACCTTATCTTCTGGAAACACCATATATTTT.